Below are 20 T cell receptor beta chains sequenced from a single sample in a study of T cells after yellow fever vaccination. TCRdb reprocessed the 5' RACE reads via MiXCR and lists one record per CDR3 protein. The table lists about 320,000 distinct CDR3 sequences, about 12% of them singletons, with 3.2% in the top ten. The sample here was CD4+ T cells sorted from PBMCs, taken 15 days after the yellow fever booster vaccination. These receptors were taken from a man younger than 35 who received the YFV17D yellow fever vaccine.

This clonotype ranks as medium-sized. This chain joins TRBV4-3 and TRBJ1-6; a weak D match, TRBD1 (5 bases). Looked up from germline, CDR1 is LGHNA and CDR2 is YSLEER. CDR3 length equals 15 residues. The V gene lost 0 bases and the J gene lost 8 bases, with 11 bases spanning the gap. CDR3 in amino acids: CASSQDQGRDSPLHF. The CDR3 DNA reads TGCGCCAGCAGCCAAGATCAGGGTAGGGATTCACCCCTCCACTTT.

This clonotype was seen only a few times. The genes are TRBV6-5 and TRBJ2-3; 9 bases map to TRBD2. The CDR3 covers 13 residues. The J segment lost 5 bases and the V segment lost 6 bases, leaving 3 bases of the junction unmatched. Germline V gives CDR1 MNHEY, CDR2 SVGAGI. Here the CDR3 reads CASRGTSLDTQYF. Here the CDR3 DNA reads TGTGCCAGCAGGGGGACTAGCTTAGATACGCAGTATTTT.

This chain links TRBV12-3 or TRBV12-4 with TRBJ1-6; TRBD1 aligns across 8 bases. The CDR3 length is 15 residues. With 1 base clipped from V and 6 bases from J, the junction kept 2 bases outside the gene matches. The CDR3 loop reads CASSLDRGGNSPLHF. For the CDR3, the DNA is TGTGCCAGCAGTTTAGACAGGGGGGGTAATTCACCCCTCCACTTT.

There are a few counts of this clonotype. The chain combines TRBV5-4 with TRBJ2-3, with D perhaps given as TRBD1 or TRBD2 (5 bases each). Trimming shortened V by 1 base and J by 2 bases, and 8 bases separated the two germline ends. Germline-derived CDR1 and CDR2 are SGHNT and YYREEE (reference sequence). The CDR3 loop spans 14 amino acids. The DNA for the CDR3 is TGTGCCAGCAGCTTGTACGGGGCCACAGATACGCAGTATTTT. This translates into CASSLYGATDTQYF.

This chain uses TRBV7-9 with TRBJ1-2; 10 bases map to TRBD1. Germline CDR1 and CDR2: SEHNR and FQNEAQ (reference sequence). The CDR3 contains 15 residues. The J segment lost 6 bases and the V segment lost 5 bases, leaving 9 bases of the junction unmatched. CDR3 nucleotides: TGTGCCAGCAGCAAATGGGACAGGGGAGTCGATGGCTACACCTTC. Amino acid sequence: CASSKWDRGVDGYTF.

This sequence joins TRBV9 and TRBJ1-1; D unresolved. Looked up from germline, CDR1 is SGDLS and CDR2 is YYNGEE. This CDR3 is built from 14 residues. Trimming removed 0 bases at V and 1 base at J, with 7 bases between. The CDR3 nucleotides read TGTGCCAGCAGCGTAGCTTCCAGGAACACTGAAGCTTTCTTT. Its protein is CASSVASRNTEAFF.

The gene calls are TRBV18 and TRBJ2-3, with 8 bases fitting TRBD2. Germline V gene sequence: CDR1 KGHSH, CDR2 LQKENI. Germline trimming cut 2 bases from V and 6 bases from J; bases unmatched to any gene: 10. There are 16 residues in the CDR3. The CDR3 loop is CASSPGNSGAPDTQYF. DNA for the CDR3: TGTGCCAGCTCACCAGGGAATAGCGGGGCCCCCGATACGCAGTATTTT.

This clonotype has more than one count but fewer than ten. The chain couples TRBV5-1 to TRBJ2-2, with D perhaps matching TRBD2 (5 bases). The length of the CDR3 is 15 residues. Germline V gene sequence: CDR1 SGHRS, CDR2 YFSETQ. V lost 0 bases, J lost 6 bases, and 12 bases lay in between. The CDR3, as DNA: TGCGCCAGCAGCTTGGTGCCAGCGGCCGCCGGGGAGCTGTTTTTT. It encodes CASSLVPAAAGELFF. The complete variable domain, with remaining parts taken from reference TRBV5-1 and TRBJ2-2, reads KAGVTQTPRYLIKTRGQQVTLSCSPISGHRSVSWYQQTPGQGLQFLFEYFSETQRNKGNFPGRFSGRQFSNSRSEMNVSTLELGDSALYLCASSLVPAAAGELFFGEGSRLTVL.

This clonotype was seen a few times. The rearrangement joins TRBV25-1 to TRBJ2-5; 10 bases map to TRBD2. With V trimmed by 4 bases and J by 4 bases, 9 bases remained unmatched. This CDR3 is built from 16 residues. CDR1 and CDR2 (germline): MGHDK, SYGVNS. The chain's CDR3 is CASSVVSGGAGETQYF. The DNA of the CDR3 is TGTGCCAGCAGTGTAGTAAGCGGGGGGGCCGGAGAGACCCAGTACTTC. The whole variable domain, filled in from reference TRBV25-1 and TRBJ2-5, reads EADIYQTPRYLVIGTGKKITLECSQTMGHDKMYWYQQDPGMELHLIHYSYGVNSTEKGDLSSESTVSRIRTEHFPLTLESARPSHTSQYLCASSVVSGGAGETQYFGPGTRLLVL.

The rearrangement joins TRBV12-3 or TRBV12-4 to TRBJ2-3; D is undetermined. With 3 bases removed from V and 2 bases from J, the gap between germline ends came to 3 bases. The CDR3 has 12 residues. The chain's CDR3 is CASSFLTDTQYF. CDR3 DNA: TGTGCCAGCAGTTTCCTCACAGATACGCAGTATTTT.

This clonotype was counted between two and nine times. V is TRBV15 and J is TRBJ1-3; D is possibly TRBD1 (5 bases). CDR3 length: 12 amino acids. The germline V and J ends were trimmed by 1 base and 8 bases, with 6 bases remaining between them. From germline, CDR1 is LNHNV and CDR2 YYDKDF (reference sequence). Written as DNA, the CDR3 is TGTGCCACCAGCAGAGGGGGGGACACCATATATTTT. This codes for CATSRGGDTIYF.

The gene calls are TRBV3-1 and TRBJ2-3; 9 positions match TRBD2. This CDR3 has 18 residues. Germline assignment: CDR1 LGHDT and CDR2 YNNKEL (reference sequence). V shed 1 base, J shed 5 bases, and the junction held 13 bases outside the gene matches. CDR3 sequence reads: CASSQGASSGNGLDTQYF. DNA for the CDR3: TGTGCCAGCAGCCAAGGCGCATCTAGCGGGAACGGGCTAGATACGCAGTATTTT.

V and J are TRBV24-1 and TRBJ2-7; possible D gene TRBD2, 6 bases. V lost 2 bases to trimming and J lost 4 bases, with 20 bases between them. From germline, CDR1 is KGHDR and CDR2 SFDVKD. CDR3 length: 17 residues. The CDR3 DNA reads as TGTGCCACCAGTGATTCGGGGGACGTGGTTGGCTTTTACGAGCAGTACTTC. Amino acids: CATSDSGDVVGFYEQYF.

This clonotype appeared a few times. The rearrangement joins TRBV2 to TRBJ2-7, with D unresolved. This CDR3 has 10 amino acids. V dropped 6 bases and J dropped 3 bases, with 3 bases sitting between them. Germline CDR1 reads SNHLY; CDR2 reads FYNNEI. The CDR3 DNA sequence: TGTGCCAGCAGCTTCTACGAGCAGTACTTC. Translation: CASSFYEQYF.

This clonotype was recorded only once. The genes are TRBV7-9 and TRBJ1-2; no definite D call. CDR1 SEHNR and CDR2 FQNEAQ come from the germline V gene (reference sequence). The CDR3 is 15 residues long. Trimming shortened V by 5 bases and J by 0 bases, and 13 bases separated the two germline ends. The CDR3 is CASSPRQFPNYGYTF. The CDR3 coding sequence is TGTGCCAGCAGCCCGCGGCAGTTCCCTAACTATGGCTACACCTTC.

This clonotype was found a few times. The rearrangement joins TRBV5-7 to TRBJ2-5; 8 bases agree with TRBD2. TRBV5-7 is labeled an ORF, and its function is uncertain. V shed 1 base, J shed 5 bases, and the junction held 10 bases outside the gene matches. The CDR3 covers 16 residues. CDR3 sequence reads: CASSLKPRGGTETQYF. The CDR3 nucleotides are TGTGCCAGCAGCTTGAAACCACGCGGGGGGACTGAGACCCAGTACTTC.

This clonotype was seen more than once but under ten times. This chain links TRBV7-9 with TRBJ2-3, with 9 bases lining up with TRBD2. There are 18 residues in the CDR3. The V gene's germline CDR1 is SEHNR and CDR2 FQNEAQ (reference sequence). The V and J ends lost 3 bases and 4 bases, in that order; junction bases with no gene match: 14. Here the CDR3 reads CASSFYGGGAFLADTQYF. In DNA, the CDR3 is TGTGCCAGCAGCTTCTATGGCGGGGGGGCCTTTTTAGCAGATACGCAGTATTTT.

This chain connects TRBV12-3 or TRBV12-4 to TRBJ1-1; no clear D. V lost 6 bases and J lost 6, with 17 bases in between. The CDR3 consists of 14 residues. The CDR3 here is CASRGSYSRPEAFF. In DNA, the CDR3 is TGTGCCAGCAGGGGATCTTACTCGAGGCCTGAAGCTTTCTTT.

There are many counts of this clonotype. This chain joins TRBV5-1 and TRBJ2-1; a weak D match, TRBD2 (5 bases). Germline V lookup: CDR1 SGHRS, CDR2 YFSETQ. Trimming took off 4 bases at V and 6 bases at J, with 20 bases between the two ends. This CDR3 contains 16 residues. In DNA form, the CDR3 reads TGCGCCAGCAGCCCAAGTCGGGGAAGGTCCCCCAATGAGCAGTTCTTC. This codes for CASSPSRGRSPNEQFF. Full variable domain (remainder filled in from reference TRBV5-1 and TRBJ2-1): KAGVTQTPRYLIKTRGQQVTLSCSPISGHRSVSWYQQTPGQGLQFLFEYFSETQRNKGNFPGRFSGRQFSNSRSEMNVSTLELGDSALYLCASSPSRGRSPNEQFFGPGTRLTVL.

The chain links TRBV12-3 or TRBV12-4 to TRBJ1-2; TRBD1 is a possible D gene (6 bases). V lost 4 bases to trimming and J lost 5 bases, with 20 bases between them. CDR3 length equals 16 residues. The CDR3 sequence is CASSSTSDRPRYGYTF. The CDR3 DNA follows: TGTGCCAGCAGTTCGACCTCCGACAGGCCCAGATATGGCTACACCTTC.